Sequencing of this T cell receptor (beta chain) was carried out in a study of T cells of healthy individuals. This clonotype was observed a few times. Trimming took 3 bases from V and 7 from J; bases not matched to a gene: 2. Germline CDR1 and CDR2: KGHDR and SFDVKD. The CDR3 spans 14 residues. TCRdb processed the 5' RACE reads anew with MiXCR; each CDR3 protein has one entry. The data show under 70,000 distinct CDR3 sequences, 14% to 15% seen once. This sequence was found in a human donor in good health. The V gene is TRBV24-1, the J gene TRBJ2-2, with 9 bases matching TRBD1. The CDR3 DNA follows: TGTGCCACCAGTGATACAGGGGGCATCGGGGAGCTGTTTTTT. It yields the protein CATSDTGGIGELFF.